The 4 T cell receptor beta chains in this list originate from one sample, sequenced in a study of cytomegalovirus exposure and HLA in healthy donors. The PCR ran on 60 Vbeta and 13 Jbeta primers. Assay: immunoSEQ multiplex PCR; the TCRdb copy retains only in-frame clones and omits some. The sample has around 200,000 clones, roughly 79% seen once. Sequences were obtained from PBMCs. The receptors shown here come from a man between 18 and 35 years old in good health and CMV-seronegative.

The genes are TRBV13 and TRBJ2-7; 9 bases match TRBD1. CDR3 length equals 16 residues. The V gene's germline CDR1 is PRHDT and CDR2 FYEKMQ (reference sequence). V lost 4 bases and J lost 2; bases outside the gene matches: 9. This CDR3 is CASSYPSGTGPYEQYF. The CDR3, as DNA: TGTGCCAGCAGCTATCCATCCGGGACAGGGCCCTACGAGCAGTACTTC.

The chain joins TRBV23-1 to TRBJ2-3; 7 positions agree with TRBD1. TRBV23-1 is placed among ORFs of uncertain function. The V gene end was trimmed by 1 base and the J gene end by 6 bases; junction bases not matched to a gene: 7. The CDR3 runs to 15 residues. This CDR3 is CASSQYRGRVDTQYF. The CDR3 coding sequence is TGCGCCAGCAGTCAATATAGGGGGCGAGTGGATACGCAGTATTTT.

This clone was counted once. The J gene is TRBJ1-6, the V gene TRBV11-3; D remains unclear. Germline V gives CDR1 SGHNT, CDR2 YENEEA. V lost 3 bases and J 6 bases, leaving 9 bases between the germline ends. This CDR3 region has 14 residues. DNA for the CDR3: TGTGCCAGCAGCTTTTGGGCCTCTAATTCACCCCTCCACTTT. The encoded protein is CASSFWASNSPLHF.

This chain joins TRBV4-1 and TRBJ2-2, with 7 bases identical to TRBD1. The CDR3 is made up of 17 amino acids. CDR1 and CDR2 (germline): MGHRA, YSYEKL. The trim removed 0 bases at V and 2 bases at J, leaving 6 bases unmatched. The CDR3 nucleotides read TGCGCCAGCAGCCAAGAACCCGGGACAGCTAACACCGGGGAGCTGTTTTTT. Its protein product is CASSQEPGTANTGELFF.